The 7 T cell receptor beta chains given below trace back to one sample, sequenced in a study of CD8+ T cells in alopecia areata. This sample's treatment: oral pan-JAK inhibitor, 5-10 mg twice daily. As the sequencing template, cDNA was produced by extracting RNA and reverse transcribing it. Clones were sequenced by immunoSEQ multiplex PCR, and TCRdb holds only the in-frame ones, with some missing. The sample carries 85,000 to 110,000 clones, 70% to 90% recorded once. Sequenced material: CD8+ T cells sorted from blood, taken at week 34, from a patient treated with tofacitinib. The receptors derive from a human donor with alopecia areata.

This clone was observed a few times. The rearrangement uses TRBV25-1 and TRBJ2-1; 10 bases map to TRBD2. Germline CDR1 reads MGHDK; CDR2 reads SYGVNS. This CDR3 is 16 amino acids long. The ends lost 6 bases at V and 6 bases at J; junction bases unmatched: 11. The CDR3 sequence: CASSYLLAGVTNEQFF. The DNA for the CDR3 is TGTGCCAGCAGCTATCTTCTAGCGGGAGTTACCAATGAGCAGTTCTTC.

V is TRBV5-1 and J is TRBJ1-6; tentatively, D is TRBD1 (5 bases). Germline-derived CDR1 and CDR2 are SGHRS and YFSETQ. The V end lost 3 bases, the J end lost 5 bases, and 9 bases lay between the germline ends. The length of the CDR3 is 14 residues. The CDR3 protein is CASSSGKDNSPLHF. CDR3 DNA sequence: TGCGCCAGCAGCTCAGGGAAGGATAATTCACCCCTCCACTTT. Looking up the rest from reference TRBV5-1 and TRBJ1-6 gives the full variable domain: KAGVTQTPRYLIKTRGQQVTLSCSPISGHRSVSWYQQTPGQGLQFLFEYFSETQRNKGNFPGRFSGRQFSNSRSEMNVSTLELGDSALYLCASSSGKDNSPLHFGNGTRLTVT.

The J gene is TRBJ1-2, the V gene TRBV19; 8 positions match TRBD1. Germline CDR1 LNHDA, CDR2 SQIVND (reference sequence). This CDR3 spans 14 amino acids. V was pared by 6 bases and J by 4 bases, with 7 bases of the junction left unmatched. CDR3 sequence reads: CASRDRATTYGYTF. The CDR3, as DNA: TGTGCCAGTAGGGACAGGGCAACAACCTATGGCTACACCTTC. The whole variable domain, filled in from reference TRBV19 and TRBJ1-2, reads DGGITQSPKYLFRKEGQNVTLSCEQNLNHDAMYWYRQDPGQGLRLIYYSQIVNDFQKGDIAEGYSVSREKKESFPLTVTSAQKNPTAFYLCASRDRATTYGYTFGSGTRLTVV.

The chain employs TRBV29-1 and TRBJ1-1; a weak D match, TRBD1 (5 bases). Germline loops: CDR1 SQVTM, CDR2 ANQGSEA. V gave up 5 bases and J gave up 7 bases, with 14 bases separating them. The CDR3 length is 12 residues. CDR3 nucleotides: TGCAGCGTTAGGAGAGTCCAGGGTGAAGCTTTCTTT. This codes for CSVRRVQGEAFF.

The table lists this clone with a count of one. CDR3 protein: CASSPGTLGQFF. The CDR3, as DNA: TGTGCCAGCAGCCCTGGGACCCTCGGGCAGTTCTTC. This chain joins TRBV7-9 and TRBJ2-1; perhaps D is TRBD1 or TRBD2 (5 bases each). This CDR3 is 12 amino acids long. V gave up 5 bases and J gave up 12 bases, with 14 bases separating them. Germline V gives CDR1 SEHNR, CDR2 FQNEAQ (reference sequence). Together with reference TRBV7-9 and TRBJ2-1, the CDR3 gives the full variable domain: DTGVSQNPRHKITKRGQNVTFRCDPISEHNRLYWYRQTLGQGPEFLTYFQNEAQLEKSRLLSDRFSAERPKGSFSTLEIQRTEQGDSAMYLCASSPGTLGQFFGPGTRLTVL.

The chain is built from TRBV5-1 and TRBJ2-5, with D unresolved. V shed 0 bases and J shed 1 base, with 10 bases lying between them. The CDR3 is 15 residues long. Per germline, CDR1 SGHRS and CDR2 YFSETQ. For the CDR3, the DNA is TGCGCCAGCAGCTTGGAATCTGCTACCCAAGAGACCCAGTACTTC. Amino acid sequence: CASSLESATQETQYF.

The V gene is TRBV19, the J gene TRBJ2-1; TRBD1 aligns across 9 bases. The CDR3 sequence is 18 residues long. Germline V gives CDR1 LNHDA, CDR2 SQIVND (reference sequence). The trim removed 3 bases at V and 0 bases at J, leaving 9 bases unmatched. The CDR3 loop reads CASSMVPLTGGSYNEQFF. DNA for the CDR3: TGTGCCAGTAGTATGGTTCCTTTGACAGGGGGCTCCTACAATGAGCAGTTCTTC.